These 32 T cell receptor beta chains came from one sample sequenced in a study of CD8+ T cells in alopecia areata. Treatment: oral pan-JAK inhibitor, 5-10 mg twice daily. Reverse transcribed after extraction, RNA yielded cDNA as the sequencing template. Using immunoSEQ multiplex PCR, the repertoire was profiled, and TCRdb retains in-frame clones only, with some absent. The data hold roughly 100,000 clones, with about three fifths observed a single time. The material was CD8+ T cells sorted from blood, obtained at approximately week 60, from a patient treated with tofacitinib. These receptors all stem from a human donor with alopecia areata.

This chain joins TRBV9 and TRBJ2-1; tentative D call: TRBD2 (5 bases). Germline V gene sequence: CDR1 SGDLS, CDR2 YYNGEE. The CDR3 consists of 12 residues. V lost 0 bases to trimming and J lost 9 bases, with 7 bases between them. Written as DNA, the CDR3 is TGTGCCAGCAGCGTAGCTGAGGGTGAGCAGTTCTTC. This gives the protein CASSVAEGEQFF.

The chain links TRBV29-1 to TRBJ1-3; weak D call: TRBD1 (5 bases). Trimming cost V 3 bases and J 0 bases, with 12 bases left between them. This CDR3 is built from 15 residues. Germline V gives CDR1 SQVTM, CDR2 ANQGSEA. CDR3 bases: TGCAGCGTTGAGCGGACGGGGCTCTCTGGAAACACCATATATTTT. It codes for CSVERTGLSGNTIYF.

The chain joins TRBV30 to TRBJ1-2; 7 positions match TRBD1. Germline-derived CDR1 and CDR2 are GTSNPN and SVGIG (reference sequence). V lost 2 bases and J lost 7; bases outside the gene matches: 10. The length of the CDR3 is 14 residues. The CDR3 sequence is CAWSIPQGYSGYTF. Here the CDR3 DNA reads TGTGCCTGGAGTATTCCACAGGGGTACTCTGGCTACACCTTC.

V is TRBV28 and J is TRBJ2-1; no reliable D call. The CDR3 runs 11 residues. Germline V lookup: CDR1 MDHEN, CDR2 SYDVKM. The V end lost 4 bases, the J end lost 10 bases, and 8 bases lay between the germline ends. The CDR3 coding sequence is TGTGCCAGCAGTTGGGTGAACGAGCAGTTCTTC. Protein: CASSWVNEQFF.

The gene calls are TRBV29-1 and TRBJ2-2, with D possibly matching TRBD2 (6 bases). Germline V CDR1 and CDR2: SQVTM, ANQGSEA. Trimming removed 5 bases from V and 4 bases from J, with 11 bases in between. CDR3 length: 13 amino acids. CDR3 residues: CSVLSGVTGELFF. In nucleotides, the CDR3 is TGCAGCGTTCTATCGGGGGTCACCGGGGAGCTGTTTTTT.

The chain recombines TRBV19 with TRBJ1-6; unclear D gene. Germline V lookup: CDR1 LNHDA, CDR2 SQIVND (reference sequence). The CDR3 has 21 amino acids. Trimming took 6 bases from V and 7 from J, leaving 34 bases between them. CDR3 loop: CASRSLSWATANRRGNSPLHF. The CDR3, as DNA: TGTGCCAGTAGGAGCCTGAGTTGGGCGACGGCGAATAGAAGAGGGAATTCACCCCTCCACTTT.

This clone was seen a few times. The chain recombines TRBV13 with TRBJ2-1, with 12 nucleotides matching TRBD2. Germline CDR1 PRHDT, CDR2 FYEKMQ (reference sequence). The J segment lost 10 bases and the V segment lost 4 bases, leaving 8 bases of the junction unmatched. The CDR3 contains 15 residues. The CDR3 sequence: CASSSPSGGAWEQFF. CDR3 nucleotide sequence: TGTGCCAGCAGCTCCCCTAGCGGGGGGGCGTGGGAGCAGTTCTTC.

This clone appeared a few times. J is TRBJ1-1 and V is TRBV5-6; 9 bases fit TRBD1. Germline-derived CDR1 and CDR2 are SGHDT and YYEEEE. The V gene end was trimmed by 3 bases and the J gene end by 0 bases; junction bases not matched to a gene: 6. This CDR3 contains 16 residues. CDR3 coding DNA: TGTGCCAGCAGCTACCTCCGGGACAGGGTGAACACTGAAGCTTTCTTT. Translating gives CASSYLRDRVNTEAFF.

The rearrangement joins TRBV7-3 to TRBJ2-1, with D uncertain. Deletions cut 1 base from V and 4 bases from J, with 20 bases between. This CDR3 is 18 amino acids long. Per germline, CDR1 SGHTA and CDR2 FQGTGA. CDR3 nucleotides: TGTGCCAGCAGCTTAAACCCCTATGGCTTACGATTATACAATGAGCAGTTCTTC. It specifies CASSLNPYGLRLYNEQFF.

V usage is TRBV12-5 and J usage is TRBJ1-5; TRBD1 might be the D (6 bases). CDR1 is LGHNT, CDR2 FRNRAP, per germline. CDR3 length: 16 residues. The ends were cut back, 5 bases at V and 2 bases at J, with 16 bases in the middle. CDR3 loop: CASGTGQWGGNQPQHF. DNA for the CDR3: TGTGCTAGTGGTACCGGACAGTGGGGAGGCAATCAGCCCCAGCATTTT.

This clone was seen just once. The CDR3 coding sequence is TGTGCCAGCAGGGTGGACAGGGAGCTTAATCGGAGGCATTTT. Translation: CASRVDRELNRRHF. The chain combines TRBV2 with TRBJ1-5; 8 nucleotides agree with TRBD1. Germline CDR1 is SNHLY and CDR2 is FYNNEI. The junction had 16 bases not matched to a gene; V was cut back by 6 bases and J by 15 bases. The CDR3 runs 14 residues.

The chain recombines TRBV4-2 with TRBJ2-3; tentatively, D is TRBD2 (6 bases). From germline, CDR1 is LGHNA and CDR2 YNFKEQ. The CDR3 is 16 residues long. Deletions cut 1 base from V and 3 bases from J, with 14 bases between. The CDR3 nucleotides are TGTGCCAGCAGCCAAGTGGAGGGCGGGGAGACAGATACGCAGTATTTT. This codes for CASSQVEGGETDTQYF.

The gene calls are TRBV10-3 and TRBJ2-5, with D unclear. The V end lost 2 bases, the J end lost 1 base, and 14 bases lay between the germline ends. Germline V gene sequence: CDR1 ENHRY, CDR2 SYGVKD. The CDR3 covers 16 residues. The CDR3 nucleotides are TGTGCCATCAGTGAGAGATCAACTCCAGGCCAAGAGACCCAGTACTTC. Protein sequence: CAISERSTPGQETQYF.

The J gene is TRBJ2-2, the V gene TRBV6-1; a weak D match, TRBD2 (6 bases). Per the germline V gene, CDR1 is MNHNS and CDR2 is SASEGT. Trimming shortened V by 7 bases and J by 3 bases, and 15 bases separated the two germline ends. CDR3 size: 15 residues. CDR3 amino acids: CASTLGLAYTGELFF. The CDR3 region has the DNA TGTGCCAGCACTCTGGGCCTAGCGTACACCGGGGAGCTGTTTTTT.

The V and J genes are TRBV7-7 and TRBJ1-2, with D unresolved. Per the germline V gene, CDR1 is SSHAT and CDR2 is FNYEAQ (reference sequence). This CDR3 is 17 amino acids long. V gave up 4 bases and J gave up 3 bases, with 21 bases separating them. CDR3 in DNA: TGTGCCAGCAGCTATAGTCCCAAGGGCAATAACCACTATGGCTACACCTTC. Protein product: CASSYSPKGNNHYGYTF.

There are a few counts of this clone. V gene TRBV19 combines with J gene TRBJ1-5, with D perhaps TRBD1 (5 bases). V lost 3 bases and J lost 2, with 14 bases in between. CDR1 and CDR2 (germline): LNHDA, SQIVND (reference sequence). There are 16 residues in the CDR3. The CDR3 sequence: CASSISSGLGNQPQHF. CDR3 nucleotides: TGTGCCAGTAGTATTAGTTCAGGGTTGGGCAATCAGCCCCAGCATTTT.

The J gene is TRBJ2-7, the V gene TRBV7-9; tentative D call: TRBD1 (7 bases). The ends were cut back, 4 bases at V and 6 bases at J, with 19 bases in the middle. This CDR3 region has 15 residues. Germline CDR1 and CDR2: SEHNR and FQNEAQ (reference sequence). The CDR3 DNA is TGTGCCAGCAGCTCGGGGGACAGAGATCCTACCGAGCAGTACTTC. This translates into CASSSGDRDPTEQYF.

This clone was observed a few times. The chain couples TRBV7-9 to TRBJ2-3; D possibly corresponds to TRBD2 (6 bases). Germline V CDR1 and CDR2: SEHNR, FQNEAQ (reference sequence). The ends were cut back, 10 bases at V and 4 bases at J, with 12 bases in the middle. The CDR3 consists of 12 residues. CDR3 sequence reads: CAIPGSADTQYF. In DNA form, the CDR3 reads TGTGCCATCCCCGGGAGCGCAGATACGCAGTATTTT.

This chain connects TRBV7-3 to TRBJ2-1; D ambiguous. Trimming pared 2 bases from V and 0 bases from J, leaving 8 bases between. The germline V gene encodes CDR1 SGHTA and CDR2 FQGTGA. The length of the CDR3 is 15 residues. CDR3 coding DNA: TGTGCCAGCAGCTTAGCCCGGACCTCCTACAATGAGCAGTTCTTC. Translated: CASSLARTSYNEQFF.

The chain has TRBV27 and TRBJ2-6; 11 bases fit TRBD1. Trimming took 5 bases from V and 0 from J; bases not matched to a gene: 6. This CDR3 spans 18 amino acids. Per germline, CDR1 MNHEY and CDR2 SMNVEV (reference sequence). The CDR3 DNA sequence: TGTGCCAGCAGTGGCTGGACAGGGGGCCACTCTGGGGCCAACGTCCTGACTTTC. Protein sequence: CASSGWTGGHSGANVLTF.

This clone was observed a handful of times. V gene TRBV4-1 combines with J gene TRBJ2-3, with TRBD2 identical over 15 bases. Germline assignment: CDR1 MGHRA and CDR2 YSYEKL. The junction had 6 bases not matched to a gene; V was cut back by 3 bases and J by 5 bases. The CDR3 spans 17 residues. The DNA for the CDR3 is TGCGCCAGCAGCCAGCCCCCGGGACTAGCGGGAGGAGATACGCAGTATTTT. Protein product: CASSQPPGLAGGDTQYF.

V and J are TRBV9 and TRBJ2-2; TRBD1 matches 8 bases. The germline V gene has CDR1 SGDLS and CDR2 YYNGEE. The ends lost 0 bases at V and 1 base at J; junction bases unmatched: 2. CDR3 length: 16 residues. The CDR3 nucleotides are TGTGCCAGCAGCGTAGCTGGGACAGGGAACACCGGGGAGCTGTTTTTT. Translated, it gives CASSVAGTGNTGELFF. Together with reference TRBV9 and TRBJ2-2, the CDR3 gives the full variable domain: DSGVTQTPKHLITATGQRVTLRCSPRSGDLSVYWYQQSLDQGLQFLIQYYNGEERAKGNILERFSAQQFPDLHSELNLSSLELGDSALYFCASSVAGTGNTGELFFGEGSRLTVL.

The V gene is TRBV6-5, the J gene TRBJ2-7, with 7 bases aligning to TRBD1. V shed 5 bases, J shed 2 bases, and the junction held 6 bases outside the gene matches. There are 14 residues in the CDR3. CDR1 is MNHEY, CDR2 SVGAGI, per germline. The DNA for the CDR3 is TGTGCCAGCAGTACCAAGACAGGGCCCTACGAGCAGTACTTC. This encodes CASSTKTGPYEQYF.

V usage is TRBV27 and J usage is TRBJ1-2; D perhaps matches TRBD1 (5 bases). V was trimmed by 10 bases and J by 5 bases, leaving 14 bases between them. Germline V gene sequence: CDR1 MNHEY, CDR2 SMNVEV (reference sequence). This CDR3 has 12 amino acids. DNA for the CDR3: TGTGCCACCGGGGGGAATGCATATGGCTACACCTTC. It codes for CATGGNAYGYTF.

In DNA form, the CDR3 reads TGTGCCAGCAGCATGGGACAGAGTAGCACAGATACGCAGTATTTT. Its translation is CASSMGQSSTDTQYF. The chain has TRBV27 and TRBJ2-3; TRBD1 matches at 7 bases. J lost 0 bases, V lost 6 bases, and 6 bases had no gene match. The CDR3 length is 15 residues. Per germline, CDR1 MNHEY and CDR2 SMNVEV (reference sequence).

The chain combines TRBV5-1 with TRBJ1-6, with 8 bases fitting TRBD1. J gave up 6 bases and V 4 bases, and 9 bases lay outside the gene matches. Germline V gene data show CDR1 as SGHRS and CDR2 as YFSETQ. There are 16 residues in the CDR3. The CDR3 sequence is CASSTGQGLINSPLHF. CDR3 coding DNA: TGCGCCAGCAGCACCGGACAGGGTCTGATTAATTCACCCCTCCACTTT.

J is TRBJ1-5 and V is TRBV5-6; TRBD1 aligns across 7 bases. With 7 bases clipped from V and 3 bases from J, the junction kept 7 bases outside the gene matches. Germline V lookup: CDR1 SGHDT, CDR2 YYEEEE. CDR3 length: 14 amino acids. The CDR3 reads CASASGTANQPQHF. CDR3 sequence (DNA): TGTGCCAGCGCCTCCGGGACAGCCAATCAGCCCCAGCATTTT.

The genes are TRBV2 and TRBJ2-7, with D unresolved. The length of the CDR3 is 13 residues. The V gene's germline CDR1 is SNHLY and CDR2 FYNNEI. Trimming took 1 base from V and 6 from J, leaving 10 bases between them. The CDR3: CASSEDGQSEQYF. CDR3 bases: TGTGCCAGCAGTGAAGACGGGCAGAGCGAGCAGTACTTC.

The chain has TRBV7-8 and TRBJ1-4; 9 positions match TRBD1. The germline V gene has CDR1 SGHVS and CDR2 FQNEAQ. V dropped 5 bases and J dropped 4; count of bases not matched to a gene: 8. The CDR3 is 16 residues long. DNA for the CDR3: TGTGCCAGCAGCCCCTCGGGGGACAGGGTTAATGAAAAACTGTTTTTT. Translation: CASSPSGDRVNEKLFF.

V usage is TRBV13 and J usage is TRBJ1-5; D might be TRBD1 (5 bases). The CDR3 is 12 residues long. From germline, CDR1 is PRHDT and CDR2 FYEKMQ (reference sequence). V was cut by 6 bases and J by 7 bases, with 10 bases left in between. CDR3 amino acids: CASSQGRQPQHF. The CDR3 DNA follows: TGTGCCAGCAGTCAGGGTAGACAGCCCCAGCATTTT.

The rearrangement links TRBV19 to TRBJ1-2, with 7 bases lining up with TRBD1. CDR3 length: 15 residues. The germline gives CDR1 LNHDA, CDR2 SQIVND (reference sequence). J gave up 7 bases and V 4 bases, and 12 bases lay outside the gene matches. The CDR3 sequence is CASSTTFNRQGGYTF. CDR3 coding DNA: TGTGCCAGTAGTACGACGTTCAACCGACAGGGTGGCTACACCTTC.

This clone showed up just a few times. The chain has TRBV23-1 and TRBJ2-1, with TRBD2 identical over 7 bases. TRBV23-1 is an ORF, and what it does is uncertain. The CDR3 sequence is 17 residues long. V was pared by 2 bases and J by 6 bases, with 13 bases of the junction left unmatched. CDR3 loop: CASSQKRLGRFSNEQFF. DNA of the CDR3: TGCGCCAGCAGTCAAAAACGTCTCGGGAGGTTCAGCAATGAGCAGTTCTTC.